These 13 T cell receptor beta chains were all obtained from the same sample, sequenced in a study of CD8 T cells in Susac syndrome. It was with random hexamers that roughly 0.5 to 1 ug RNA was reverse transcribed. TCRdb reprocessed the immunoSEQ multiplex PCR reads via MiXCR and lists one record per CDR3 protein. Among around 150,000 distinct CDR3 sequences listed, around 96% were seen once. Source material: CD4+ T cells from PBMCs. These receptors all come from a human donor in good health.

The chain has TRBV7-8 and TRBJ2-1; the D gene is possibly TRBD2 (6 bases). V gave up 4 bases and J gave up 0 bases, with 16 bases separating them. Germline CDR1 reads SGHVS; CDR2 reads FQNEAQ. The CDR3 has 17 amino acids. CDR3 in DNA: TGTGCCAGCAGCTATGGGACTTTTCTGGTCTCCTACAATGAGCAGTTCTTC. Its protein product is CASSYGTFLVSYNEQFF.

The chain employs TRBV25-1 and TRBJ2-4; 11 positions agree with TRBD2. Germline trimming cut 4 bases from V and 8 bases from J; bases unmatched to any gene: 1. The CDR3 loop spans 13 amino acids. CDR1 MGHDK and CDR2 SYGVNS come from the germline V gene. DNA for the CDR3: TGTGCCAGCAGTGTGGGACTAGCGGACATTCAGTACTTC. Translated, it gives CASSVGLADIQYF.

The rearrangement links TRBV6-2 or TRBV6-3 to TRBJ2-1; D possibly corresponds to TRBD2 (7 bases). Deletions cut 1 base from V and 2 bases from J, with 18 bases between. This CDR3 region has 18 residues. Per the germline V gene, CDR1 is MNHEY and CDR2 is SVGEGT. In DNA, the CDR3 is TGTGCCAGCAGTTACTTTTCGGCGGGGGCCGCGACCTACAATGAGCAGTTCTTC. It translates to CASSYFSAGAATYNEQFF.

This clonotype was seen a few times. The chain employs TRBV30 and TRBJ2-7; D remains unclear. The V and J ends lost 2 bases and 2 bases respectively, with 7 bases between them. This CDR3 contains 12 residues. Germline V gives CDR1 GTSNPN, CDR2 SVGIG (reference sequence). This CDR3 is CAWSRQTYEQYF. CDR3 DNA sequence: TGTGCCTGGAGTCGGCAGACCTACGAGCAGTACTTC. The whole variable domain, remainder taken from reference TRBV30 and TRBJ2-7, is SQTIHQWPATLVQPVGSPLSLECTVEGTSNPNLYWYRQAAGRGLQLLFYSVGIGQISSEVPQNLSASRPQDRQFILSSKKLLLSDSGFYLCAWSRQTYEQYFGPGTRLTVT.

J is TRBJ2-1 and V is TRBV10-2, with D maybe TRBD2 (7 bases). CDR1 and CDR2 from the germline V gene are WSHSY and SAAADI. Trimming cost V 5 bases and J 2 bases, with 13 bases left between them. This CDR3 is 15 amino acids long. DNA for the CDR3: TGCGCCAGCAGTCAAGGGGGACTAACCTACAATGAGCAGTTCTTC. Protein: CASSQGGLTYNEQFF.

CDR3 sequence: CASSSKGQPSEAFF. The CDR3 DNA follows: TGTGCCAGCAGCTCCAAGGGACAGCCTTCTGAAGCTTTCTTT. The chain links TRBV5-4 to TRBJ1-1; 7 bases agree with TRBD1. The CDR3 spans 14 residues. The J segment lost 6 bases and the V segment lost 3 bases, leaving 8 bases of the junction unmatched. The germline V gene has CDR1 SGHNT and CDR2 YYREEE (reference sequence).

This clonotype has just a few counts. The gene calls are TRBV2 and TRBJ2-3; weak D call: TRBD1 (6 bases). CDR1 and CDR2 (germline): SNHLY, FYNNEI. Between the trimmed V and J ends, which lost 5 bases and 0 bases, there was a span of 9 bases. CDR3 size: 14 residues. The CDR3, as DNA: TGTGCCAGCAGTCCTGACAGGAGCACAGATACGCAGTATTTT. It yields the protein CASSPDRSTDTQYF.

This clonotype was seen a single time. This chain uses TRBV20-1 with TRBJ1-6; the D gene is possibly TRBD1 (5 bases). The CDR3 runs to 14 residues. V was clipped by 3 bases and J by 7 bases, with 13 bases between them. Germline V gene sequence: CDR1 DFQATT, CDR2 SNEGSKA (reference sequence). The CDR3 loop reads CSASPGTDNSPLHF. The CDR3 DNA reads as TGCAGTGCTAGTCCCGGGACCGACAATTCACCCCTCCACTTT.

The rearrangement joins TRBV3-1 to TRBJ2-2, with D uncertain. This CDR3 contains 14 residues. Between the trimmed V and J ends, which lost 3 bases and 1 base, there was a span of 6 bases. In germline, CDR1 is LGHDT, CDR2 YNNKEL (reference sequence). CDR3 coding DNA: TGTGCCAGCAGCCAGGTTTTGAACACCGGGGAGCTGTTTTTT. This sequence encodes CASSQVLNTGELFF.

J is TRBJ1-2 and V is TRBV30; 11 bases line up with TRBD1. Trimming cost V 7 bases and J 5 bases; bases outside gene matches: 9. CDR1 is GTSNPN, CDR2 SVGIG, per germline (reference sequence). CDR3 length equals 14 residues. CDR3 DNA sequence: TGTGCCTCCCCGTTAGGGACAGGGGGATATGGCTACACCTTC. Protein sequence: CASPLGTGGYGYTF.

The chain recombines TRBV2 with TRBJ2-1, with D unresolved. V dropped 1 base and J dropped 8 bases, with 6 bases sitting between them. The CDR3 totals 12 residues. The germline gives CDR1 SNHLY, CDR2 FYNNEI. The CDR3 bases are TGTGCCAGCAGTGAAGACAGACATGAGCAGTTCTTC. Residues: CASSEDRHEQFF.

The CDR3, as DNA: TGCAGTGCCAGGCGGAGGGCCGATGAGCAGTTCTTC. Translated, it gives CSARRRADEQFF. This chain uses TRBV20-1 with TRBJ2-1, with D perhaps TRBD2 (6 bases). The CDR3 has 12 residues. V was trimmed by 6 bases and J by 8 bases, leaving 14 bases between them. CDR1 is DFQATT and CDR2 is SNEGSKA in the germline V gene (reference sequence).

CDR3 residues: CASSLGGTGASSYEQYF. CDR3 DNA: TGTGCCAGCAGCTTAGGGGGGACAGGGGCCAGTTCCTACGAGCAGTACTTC. This chain connects TRBV7-6 to TRBJ2-7, with 10 nucleotides matching TRBD1. The germline gives CDR1 SGHVS, CDR2 FNYEAQ. Trimming removed 1 base from V and 1 base from J; junction bases left unmatched: 7. The CDR3 is 17 residues long. Looking up the rest from reference TRBV7-6 and TRBJ2-7 gives the full variable domain: GAGVSQSPRYKVTKRGQDVALRCDPISGHVSLYWYRQALGQGPEFLTYFNYEAQQDKSGLPNDRFSAERPEGSISTLTIQRTEQRDSAMYRCASSLGGTGASSYEQYFGPGTRLTVT.